This T cell receptor (beta chain) is from a study of T cell repertoires in cytomegalovirus infection (dated by TCRdb to about 2019). A note on the overall study: Peptide stimulations targeted recently identified HLA-C-restricted CMV epitopes, whose presentation resists viral immunomodulation, together with well-studied HLA-B-restricted epitopes. Because public TCR beta signatures pointed to carriage of CMV infection together with the matching HLA type, the HLA type of each donor mattered for the analysis. General study outcomes and caveats: In the ex vivo response, HLA-C-restricted CMV-specific TCR beta clonotypes were dominant, and in two of eight donors the single most frequent clonotype came from this HLA-C-restricted group. Cumulative frequency of public TCR beta family members discriminated carriers of CMV infection plus the relevant HLA type in this cohort and an independent roughly 340-donor cohort.

Measured from the cysteine to the phenylalanine, the CDR3 is 14 residues long. The read is trimmed to its CDR3 DNA, 42 bases read in frame from base 1. Trimming at the junction amounts to 2 bases on V and 2 bases on J, and the germline ends lie 8 bases apart. According to the germline V gene, CDR1 reads MNHEY and CDR2 reads SVGAGI. Instrument on record: Illumina HiSeq 1500. TCRdb reprocessing: public reads trimmed at Q25 with fastp, clones called with MiXCR, in-frame beta chains kept. Entries that share a CDR3 protein sequence are merged under the most common genes and DNA. The sample includes some 480,000 distinct CDR3 sequences, with 33% observed a single time. The top ten clonotypes cover 17% of the sample. Taken with the paper, the label for treatment or condition translates to: in vitro stimulation with specific CMV peptide epitopes to enrich CMV-specific T cells. Comment on this clonotype: Its target antigen remains unknown. No base-level quality is on record; no much larger clone is a single base apart.

The receptor was derived from a human donor in good health (CMV status not recorded). Some clones in this sample may be carry-over from other donors' samples. The chain employs TRBV6-5 and TRBJ2-3; there is no confident call for the D gene. Specimen: cultured PBMCs, collected from culture after CMV antigen stimulation. CDR3 loop: CASSYGLTTDTQYF. The sequenced DNA is TGTGCCAGCAGTTACGGTCTAACCACAGATACGCAGTATTTT.